The present T cell receptor (beta chain) was sequenced within a study of T cell responses to AZD1222 COVID-19 vaccine. Study in general: Both about-4-week and about-12-week second-dose recipients were combined. Study-wide results and limits: Among spike-specific TCRs, nearly half reportedly target unmutated variant regions.

The ends lost 4 bases at V and 9 bases at J; junction bases unmatched: 6. The CDR3 has 13 amino acids. Germline V gene lookup returns CDR1 LGHNA and CDR2 YSLEER. This clone was seen only once. The antigen remains unidentified. Libraries were prepared by immunoSEQ multiplex PCR; TCRdb keeps only in-frame clonotypes and omits some of them. The data contain 200,000 or so clones, 80% to 90% of them seen just once; the ten biggest clones take up 7.7%. This chain links TRBV4-3 with TRBJ2-3; 8 bases fit TRBD1. The sequence derives from an adult in good health. Sequencing was performed on peripheral blood, taken on day 0 of AZD1222 vaccination. The CDR3 spells CASSPRTGYTQYF. The CDR3 DNA sequence: TGCGCCAGCAGCCCGAGGACAGGGTACACGCAGTATTTT.